This T cell receptor beta chain was captured by sequencing in a study of T cell responses to AZD1222 COVID-19 vaccine (dated by TCRdb to the early 2020s). Background on the whole study: AZD1222 recipients whose second dose came at about 4 weeks and those whose second dose came at about 12 weeks were combined into one group, since spike-specific TCR depth and breadth did not differ between the two schedules. A total of more than 230 trial participants underwent TCR sequencing, of whom about 210 received two doses of AZD1222 and about 26 received two doses of the MenACWY control vaccine. Trial participants were enrolled into age subgroups of 18-55, 56-69 and 70-plus years, which contained about 150, 27 and 61 TCR-sequenced participants, respectively.

The CDR3 regions of human TCRbeta chains were analyzed by immunosequencing. For the original study's pipeline: Repertoire TCRs were matched against a reference library of SARS-CoV-2-specific TCRs generated with the MIRA antigen-specificity platform. Breadth was defined as the fraction of unique TCRs that were SARS-CoV-2-associated. Depth was defined as the fraction of total T cells that were SARS-CoV-2-associated. Using the MIRA data, each spike-specific TCR was mapped to the spike region that the TCR reacts to and placed in a CD4 or CD8 class. Log10-transformed breadth and depth values were compared by one-way ANOVA with Sidak's multiple comparisons tests. The source is immuneACCESS, and TCRdb retained only in-frame sequences with V and J called. Part of the clones is not carried over; for the studies checked, unresolved V genes explain less than half of this, and the remainder is unexplained. Clone size and the V and J calls come from that table; the DNA yielded D and trimming. This sample gives 95,000 to 100,000 clones in total; approximately 86% of them show up just once. The ten largest account for about 1.5% of the sample.

In the paper's terms, the time point label means: baseline before first vaccination. The vaccinee samples were drawn from two UK trials, COV001 and COV002, one of which was a single-blind randomized controlled phase 2/3 trial testing AZD1222 (ChAdOx1 nCoV-19) in healthy adults. For TCRbeta chain sequencing, PBMC samples were collected from trial participants at day 0 and at day 28 after the second dose. The germline V gene encodes CDR1 MDHEN and CDR2 SYDVKM. From cysteine to phenylalanine, the CDR3 is 16 amino acids long. The sequence is cut down to CDR3 DNA, 48 bases in frame from base 1. The germline ends are 20 bases apart after V is trimmed by 5 bases and J by 4 bases. Here is what the overall study found, with its caveats: The whole spike protein was spanned by vaccine-associated CD4 TCRs, and dominant responses were seen in regions 160-218 and 743-854. Reportedly, almost half of the unique spike-specific TCRs recognized epitopes lying outside the regions that are mutated in the B.1.351 and B.1.1.7 variants. Participants were mostly white British and included more females than males, and it was suggested by the authors that clonal diversity may have been underestimated. Conclusions about previously exposed vaccinees were limited because only five to seven AZD1222 recipients were SARS-CoV-2 seropositive at baseline. No day 14 peak-response samples were available, so repertoires were characterized only after the peak T cell response. A significant rise in spike-specific TCR breadth and depth was observed after two AZD1222 doses relative to day 0 and relative to MenACWY recipients. In the small 56-69-year group, the increase in depth fell short of significance, most likely because of low power.

Of note for this clone: Its antigen is unknown. No per-base quality is available; no much larger clone lies one base away.

The TCR was taken from an adult in good health. The sequence links TRBV28 to TRBJ1-2; D gene: possibly TRBD1, on 5 matching bases. The starting material was peripheral blood, obtained on day 0 of AZD1222 vaccination. The nucleotide sequence reads TGTGCCAGCAGTGTTATTAGCCGGGACGCATCCTATGGCTACACCTTC. It translates to CASSVISRDASYGYTF.